This T cell receptor (beta chain) is drawn from a study of T cell repertoires in cytomegalovirus infection. In TCRdb, the reads were re-called with MiXCR into one record per CDR3 protein. The data contain approximately 500,000 distinct CDR3 sequences, 16% of them singletons. There are 16 residues in the CDR3. CDR1 SGDLS and CDR2 YYNGEE come from the germline V gene. Trimming took off 0 bases at V and 2 bases at J, with 14 bases between the two ends. This receptor was identified in a human donor in good health (CMV status not recorded). Some clones in this sample may be carry-over from other donors' samples. V gene TRBV9 combines with J gene TRBJ1-2; no clear D gene. The sequenced material came from CD8+ T cells from PBMCs. As DNA, the CDR3 is TGTGCCAGCAGCGTAGACCGCGACGGGATAAACTATGGCTACACCTTC. Its translation is CASSVDRDGINYGYTF.